These 12 T cell receptor beta chains were sequenced from one sample in a study of T cells in Graves' hyperthyroidism and ophthalmopathy. RNA transcripts were the template for amplifying TCR beta CDR3 regions. A set of HTBI primers served as the primers for a first-round RT-PCR of the TCR CDR3. TCRdb reprocessed the multiplex PCR reads with MiXCR, giving one entry per CDR3 protein. This table holds fewer than 800,000 distinct CDR3 sequences, about 17% found once. Material: blood. The receptors originated from a man aged 18 to 30 with Graves' hyperthyroidism.

This clonotype has a handful of counts. The rearrangement links TRBV5-1 to TRBJ2-1; 8 positions agree with TRBD2. With 4 bases clipped from V and 2 bases from J, the junction kept 8 bases outside the gene matches. The CDR3 spans 16 residues. The germline CDR1 and CDR2 sequences are SGHRS and YFSETQ. CDR3 loop: CASSTRILAAYNEQFF. CDR3 DNA sequence: TGCGCCAGCAGCACAAGGATACTAGCGGCCTACAATGAGCAGTTCTTC.

The sample holds many counts of this clonotype. The CDR3 sequence is CASTLTGKHNEQFF. The CDR3 DNA reads as TGTGCCAGCACCTTGACAGGGAAGCACAATGAGCAGTTCTTC. This rearrangement joins TRBV25-1 to TRBJ2-1; 7 bases are a match to TRBD1. The CDR3 contains 14 residues. Germline V CDR1 and CDR2: MGHDK, SYGVNS. V was pared by 7 bases and J by 5 bases, with 8 bases of the junction left unmatched.

The sample holds a few counts of this clonotype. The CDR3 nucleotides are TGCAGTGCTAGGGCCCGCTCCTACGAGCAGTACTTC. Its protein is CSARARSYEQYF. The chain couples TRBV20-1 to TRBJ2-7; no reliable D call. The germline V gene encodes CDR1 DFQATT and CDR2 SNEGSKA (reference sequence). Trimming shortened V by 3 bases and J by 0 bases, and 6 bases separated the two germline ends. The CDR3 has 12 amino acids.

The CDR3 here is CASSLWTPSLETQYF. As DNA, the CDR3 is TGTGCCAGCAGTCTTTGGACACCCTCCCTGGAGACCCAGTACTTC. The chain carries TRBV28 and TRBJ2-5, with a possible D match to TRBD1 (5 bases). The germline V gene encodes CDR1 MDHEN and CDR2 SYDVKM. Trimming took 5 bases from V and 5 from J, leaving 18 bases between them. The CDR3 totals 15 residues.

This chain joins TRBV19 and TRBJ2-7; 7 bases are shared with TRBD2. The CDR3 runs to 14 residues. After removal of 6 bases from V and 6 bases from J, the junction contained 11 bases not matched to a gene. The germline V gene has CDR1 LNHDA and CDR2 SQIVND (reference sequence). The CDR3 sequence: CASRQRGPLAEQYF. The CDR3, as DNA: TGTGCCAGTAGGCAGCGGGGCCCTCTCGCCGAGCAGTACTTC. Filled out from reference TRBV19 and TRBJ2-7, the complete variable domain reads DGGITQSPKYLFRKEGQNVTLSCEQNLNHDAMYWYRQDPGQGLRLIYYSQIVNDFQKGDIAEGYSVSREKKESFPLTVTSAQKNPTAFYLCASRQRGPLAEQYFGPGTRLTVT.

This clonotype appeared many times. A read error may produce the germline difference seen at one junction end. V is TRBV20-1 and J is TRBJ2-3; TRBD1 aligns across 7 bases. CDR1 and CDR2 from the germline V gene are DFQATT and SNEGSKA (reference sequence). The length of the CDR3 is 14 residues. CDR3 loop: CRATDRVGTDTQYF. The DNA for the CDR3 is TGCAGAGCTACCGACAGGGTGGGCACAGATACGCAGTATTTT.

This clonotype was found many times. The chain joins TRBV6-1 to TRBJ2-3; 8 positions agree with TRBD2. J lost 2 bases, V lost 2 bases, and 6 bases had no gene match. The germline V gene has CDR1 MNHNS and CDR2 SASEGT. This CDR3 region has 16 residues. CDR3 DNA: TGTGCCAGCAGTGAATTTAGCGGGACACTCACAGATACGCAGTATTTT. Translation: CASSEFSGTLTDTQYF.

The chain couples TRBV28 to TRBJ1-1; D not resolved. The V end lost 3 bases, the J end lost 8 bases, and 16 bases lay between the germline ends. Germline V CDR1 and CDR2: MDHEN, SYDVKM. This CDR3 is 14 amino acids long. CDR3 loop: CASSFSRQIPEAFF. The CDR3 DNA reads TGTGCCAGCAGTTTTAGTAGGCAGATACCCGAAGCTTTCTTT.

This clonotype showed up just a few times. The rearrangement links TRBV6-1 to TRBJ2-5; 13 bases are shared with TRBD2. Germline V gives CDR1 MNHNS, CDR2 SASEGT. Unmatched junction bases numbered 6, after V lost 4 bases and J lost 4 bases. CDR3 length equals 16 residues. In DNA form, the CDR3 reads TGTGCCAGCAGTGTAACTAGCGGGAGGGGATTAGAGACCCAGTACTTC. Translating it yields CASSVTSGRGLETQYF.

This clonotype came up a few times. This sequence joins TRBV27 and TRBJ2-2; D gene ambiguous. V dropped 3 bases and J dropped 0 bases, with 8 bases sitting between them. The germline gives CDR1 MNHEY, CDR2 SMNVEV (reference sequence). The CDR3 extends over 15 amino acids. In DNA form, the CDR3 reads TGTGCCAGCAGTTTTCGGCGATCGAACACCGGGGAGCTGTTTTTT. It encodes CASSFRRSNTGELFF.

This clonotype was seen ten or more times. This rearrangement joins TRBV7-3 to TRBJ2-2; D remains ambiguous. The V gene's germline CDR1 is SGHTA and CDR2 FQGTGA. V shed 6 bases and J shed 1 base, with 6 bases lying between them. The CDR3 runs 13 residues. DNA of the CDR3: TGTGCCAGCAGTTTTAGGAACACCGGGGAGCTGTTTTTT. Translating gives CASSFRNTGELFF.

This clonotype was counted only a few times. The chain employs TRBV2 and TRBJ2-1; D may be TRBD2 (5 bases). Germline V gene lookup returns CDR1 SNHLY and CDR2 FYNNEI. This CDR3 comprises 12 residues. V lost 6 bases, J lost 9 bases, and 12 bases lay in between. In nucleotides, the CDR3 is TGTGCCAGCAGACTGACTACCGGTGAGCAGTTCTTC. Amino acids: CASRLTTGEQFF.